The sequence of this T cell receptor (beta chain) was determined in a study of cytomegalovirus exposure and HLA in healthy donors. Study-wide background: Earlier results showed almost 120 million unique TCR beta sequences derived from roughly 190 million T cells.

V lost 8 bases to trimming and J lost 3 bases, with 13 bases between them. The CDR3 length is 12 residues. The germline V gene encodes CDR1 GTSNPN and CDR2 SVGIG (reference sequence). The PCR contained 60 Vbeta and 13 Jbeta primers. Clones were sequenced by immunoSEQ multiplex PCR, and TCRdb holds only the in-frame ones, with some missing. This table has tens of thousands of clones, 81% appearing once. This receptor was identified in a girl aged 2-10 years in good health and CMV-seropositive. This chain joins TRBV30 and TRBJ1-1, with a tentative D call TRBD1 (5 bases). Sequenced material: PBMCs. The CDR3 loop is CAARLGHTEAFF. As DNA, the CDR3 is TGTGCCGCCCGTCTGGGGCACACTGAAGCTTTCTTT.